Sequencing of this T cell receptor (beta chain) was carried out in a study of identical twins. Study results and limitations: Out-of-frame alpha sequences shared by twins were enriched for low generation probability. Twins shared beta out-of-frame sequences in excess, but this excess was weaker. Carriage of fewer insertions was seen in abundant cord blood beta clonotypes, whereas memory repertoires showed none.

Concerning this clonotype: Its antigen is as yet unknown.

Template switching, a step in the protocol, added a universal primer site, and cDNA carried unique molecular identifiers. TCRdb re-called the 5' RACE reads with MiXCR, one entry per CDR3 protein. The table lists 1.5 million to 2 million distinct CDR3 sequences, about 31% of them singletons. The J segment lost 2 bases and the V segment lost 1 base, leaving 8 bases of the junction unmatched. This CDR3 is 18 amino acids long. Germline CDR1 SGHAT, CDR2 FQNNGV. The chain couples TRBV11-2 to TRBJ2-3; 11 nucleotides line up with TRBD2. This clonotype was sampled from a newborn girl in good health. The sample consisted of cord blood. The CDR3: CASSLVLGLAGFTDTQYF. DNA of the CDR3: TGTGCCAGCAGCTTAGTACTCGGACTAGCGGGCTTCACAGATACGCAGTATTTT.